The sequence of this T cell receptor (beta chain) was determined in a study of T cells in Graves' hyperthyroidism and ophthalmopathy. V lost 0 bases and J lost 4; bases outside the gene matches: 8. CDR3 length equals 17 residues. The germline CDR1 and CDR2 sequences are LGHNA and YSLEER. Patients showing uncontrolled infection, other autoimmune disease, pregnancy or lactation were ineligible. Diagnoses were established using clinical symptoms, serum thyroxine and TRAb, thyroid ultrasound and orbital computed tomography. RNA transcripts gave rise to amplified TCR beta CDR3 regions. Primed by the HTBI set, a first-round RT-PCR was run on the TCR CDR3. TCRdb itself ran the multiplex PCR reads through MiXCR, one entry per CDR3 protein. In the table there are roughly 280,000 distinct CDR3 sequences, approximately 17% of which are singletons.

The material sequenced was blood. V usage is TRBV4-3 and J usage is TRBJ2-3; TRBD1 agrees at 9 bases. The sequence was obtained from a woman between 55 and 75 years old with Graves' ophthalmopathy. The CDR3 DNA reads TGCGCCAGCAGCCAAGATAGGGGGACAGGGACCCCAGATACGCAGTATTTT. Protein: CASSQDRGTGTPDTQYF.